This T cell receptor beta chain was recorded in a study of blood T cell repertoires in COVID-19. Study context: The study drew acute and convalescent COVID-19 samples from the United States, Italy and Spain. From T cells, B-cell-depleted T cells, or PBMCs came the material, which was cDNA or gDNA.

CDR1 SGDLS and CDR2 YYNGEE come from the germline V gene. V was trimmed by 4 bases and J by 0 bases, leaving 17 bases between them. CDR3 length: 17 amino acids. Seattle-derived patients entered the study during active infection and were followed longitudinally. Sequenced by immunoSEQ multiplex PCR; TCRdb stores in-frame clones only, minus some. The repertoire holds some 260,000 clones, with roughly 88% as singletons. This TCR was recovered from a woman in her 70s with COVID-19, enrolled during active disease. V and J are TRBV9 and TRBJ1-3; the D gene is possibly TRBD1 (6 bases). The sample was peripheral blood. For the CDR3, the DNA is TGTGCCAGCAGCAGACGCAGCGGACAGAACTCTGGAAACACCATATATTTT. Amino acids: CASSRRSGQNSGNTIYF.